Each of the 23 T cell receptor beta chains below was sequenced from the same sample in a study of T-cell memory formation after mild COVID-19. One entry per CDR3 protein results from TCRdb running MiXCR on the 5' RACE reads. The table includes around 300,000 distinct CDR3 sequences, around 15% detected once. Sequencing used PBMCs or a T cell subset sorted from them (not recorded which). These receptors were collected from a man aged 18 to 35 who had mild COVID-19 (a few samples of this study predate the infection). Cell type and time point are not known.

This clonotype was recorded a few times. V usage is TRBV4-1 and J usage is TRBJ2-7; D may match TRBD1 or TRBD2 (5 bases each). Germline V lookup: CDR1 MGHRA, CDR2 YSYEKL. The germline V and J ends were trimmed by 4 bases and 5 bases, with 21 bases remaining between them. The CDR3 has 16 residues. This CDR3 is CASSPGSGIGIDEQYF. Here the CDR3 DNA reads TGCGCCAGCAGCCCAGGGAGTGGCATAGGCATCGACGAGCAGTACTTC.

V is TRBV5-1 and J is TRBJ2-1; TRBD2 might be the D (7 bases). This CDR3 is built from 16 residues. Per the germline V gene, CDR1 is SGHRS and CDR2 is YFSETQ. Trimming shortened V by 0 bases and J by 4 bases, and 14 bases separated the two germline ends. The CDR3 loop reads CASSLDGGGSYNEQFF. CDR3 DNA sequence: TGCGCCAGCAGCTTGGACGGCGGGGGCTCGTACAATGAGCAGTTCTTC.

This clonotype was counted only a few times. This chain connects TRBV6-5 to TRBJ1-1, with 9 nucleotides matching TRBD1. Germline lookup yields CDR1 MNHEY and CDR2 SVGAGI. V lost 6 bases, J lost 1 base, and 12 bases stayed unmatched. The CDR3 totals 17 residues. The CDR3 DNA is TGTGCCAGCAGACCCCACCCTGGACAGGGGACGAACACTGAAGCTTTCTTT. Translation gives CASRPHPGQGTNTEAFF.

This clonotype has a handful of counts. The chain couples TRBV4-3 to TRBJ1-6; D may be TRBD1 (6 bases). The germline CDR1 and CDR2 sequences are LGHNA and YSLEER. Trimming left V 4 bases short and J 0 bases short, with 10 bases between. This CDR3 region has 16 residues. The CDR3 protein is CASSLGTNSYNSPLHF. CDR3 nucleotides: TGCGCCAGCAGCCTTGGGACAAACTCCTATAATTCACCCCTCCACTTT.

The V and J genes are TRBV4-3 and TRBJ1-5; no clear D. This CDR3 has 13 amino acids. Trimming pared 1 base from V and 5 bases from J, leaving 6 bases between. CDR1 is LGHNA, CDR2 YSLEER, per germline. The CDR3 region has the DNA TGCGCCAGCAGCCAAGCTACCGATCAGCCCCAGCATTTT. Protein product: CASSQATDQPQHF.

Many counts were recorded for this clonotype. The genes are TRBV3-2 and TRBJ2-3; the table gives TRBD2 as D, unverified against the DNA. TRBV3-2 is labeled a pseudogene. The CDR3 sequence is 18 residues long. This CDR3 is CASSQAVSGLASTDTQYF. DNA for the CDR3: TGTGCCAGCAGCCAAGCGGTGTCGGGACTAGCTAGCACAGATACGCAGTATTTT.

This clonotype was seen a handful of times. CDR3 nucleotide sequence: TGCAGTGCTAGCCGAGCGGGGGGTGCGAACACCGGGGAGCTGTTTTTT. Translating it yields CSASRAGGANTGELFF. V is TRBV20-1 and J is TRBJ2-2, with TRBD2 matching over 9 bases. Germline V gene sequence: CDR1 DFQATT, CDR2 SNEGSKA (reference sequence). The CDR3 contains 16 residues. The trim removed 3 bases at V and 0 bases at J, leaving 5 bases unmatched.

The V and J genes are TRBV6-5 and TRBJ2-3; D remains ambiguous. Trimming took off 6 bases at V and 4 bases at J, with 11 bases between the two ends. This CDR3 is built from 13 residues. Germline V CDR1 and CDR2: MNHEY, SVGAGI. The CDR3 reads CASSRTMADTQYF. The CDR3 DNA reads as TGTGCCAGCAGCCGTACAATGGCAGATACGCAGTATTTT.

The rearrangement uses TRBV3-1 and TRBJ1-1; TRBD1 might be the D (5 bases). CDR3 length: 12 residues. The germline gives CDR1 LGHDT, CDR2 YNNKEL (reference sequence). Trimming cost V 7 bases and J 7 bases, with 13 bases left between them. The CDR3 DNA sequence: TGTGCCAGCAACGGGGACGGAGTTGAAGCTTTCTTT. It specifies CASNGDGVEAFF. Drawing the rest from reference TRBV3-1 and TRBJ1-1, the complete variable domain is DTAVSQTPKYLVTQMGNDKSIKCEQNLGHDTMYWYKQDSKKFLKIMFSYNNKELIINETVPNRFSPKSPDKAHLNLHINSLELGDSAVYFCASNGDGVEAFFGQGTRLTVV.

The chain links TRBV7-2 to TRBJ2-1; D remains unclear. CDR3 length equals 14 residues. V shed 5 bases and J shed 1 base, with 9 bases lying between them. Germline V gene data show CDR1 as SGHTA and CDR2 as FQGNSA. The CDR3 DNA reads as TGTGCCAGCAGCCCCGTTGCTTCCTACAATGAGCAGTTCTTC. It is translated as CASSPVASYNEQFF. Full variable domain (rest looked up from reference TRBV7-2 and TRBJ2-1): GAGVSQSPSNKVTEKGKDVELRCDPISGHTALYWYRQSLGQGLEFLIYFQGNSAPDKSGLPSDRFSAERTGGSVSTLTIQRTQQEDSAVYLCASSPVASYNEQFFGPGTRLTVL.

The chain links TRBV24-1 to TRBJ2-2; tentatively, D is TRBD1 (5 bases). There are 13 residues in the CDR3. Germline assignment: CDR1 KGHDR and CDR2 SFDVKD. V lost 8 bases to trimming and J lost 1 base, with 7 bases between them. CDR3 sequence (DNA): TGTGCCACCACAGGGCGGAACACCGGGGAGCTGTTTTTT. Translation: CATTGRNTGELFF.

This chain uses TRBV3-1 with TRBJ2-4; D not certain. The CDR3 totals 15 residues. V lost 3 bases to trimming and J lost 1 base, with 10 bases between them. The V gene's germline CDR1 is LGHDT and CDR2 YNNKEL (reference sequence). CDR3 coding DNA: TGTGCCAGCAGCCACGGACGGGCGGCCAAAAACATTCAGTACTTC. It translates to CASSHGRAAKNIQYF.

This clonotype was seen more than once but under ten times. The V call is TRBV25-1, the J call TRBJ2-3, with D hard to call. Germline values: CDR1 MGHDK, CDR2 SYGVNS. CDR3 length: 14 amino acids. Trimming cost V 2 bases and J 0 bases, with 6 bases left between them. For the CDR3, the DNA is TGTGCCAGCAGTGAAAAAGTTAGCACAGATACGCAGTATTTT. Protein: CASSEKVSTDTQYF.

This clonotype was picked up a small number of times. The V and J genes are TRBV4-1 and TRBJ2-2; TRBD2 matches at 11 bases. Germline V gene data show CDR1 as MGHRA and CDR2 as YSYEKL. V was pared by 1 base and J by 0 bases, with 7 bases of the junction left unmatched. The CDR3 covers 19 residues. The CDR3 loop reads CASSQGLAGTLANTGELFF. The DNA of the CDR3 is TGCGCCAGCAGCCAAGGACTAGCGGGGACCCTGGCGAACACCGGGGAGCTGTTTTTT.

This clonotype was observed a handful of times. The chain combines TRBV30 with TRBJ2-7; D not certain. This CDR3 has 13 residues. Germline V CDR1 and CDR2: GTSNPN, SVGIG (reference sequence). Trimming took off 7 bases at V and 0 bases at J, with 13 bases between the two ends. CDR3 nucleotide sequence: TGTGCCTCAGACATAGAAAGCTCCTACGAGCAGTACTTC. This codes for CASDIESSYEQYF.

The rearrangement links TRBV4-1 to TRBJ1-1; D remains unclear. The V end was cut by 2 bases, the J end by 1 base, with 8 bases between. This CDR3 spans 14 amino acids. Germline lookup yields CDR1 MGHRA and CDR2 YSYEKL. As DNA, the CDR3 is TGCGCCAGCAGCCAATTACTCCAGAACACTGAAGCTTTCTTT. Translation gives CASSQLLQNTEAFF.

With respect to this clonotype: A much larger clone lies a single base off, so this may be a read error. V is TRBV4-3 and J is TRBJ2-1, with D perhaps being TRBD1 or TRBD2 (5 bases each). Germline V gene sequence: CDR1 LGHNA, CDR2 YSLEER. The CDR3 extends over 15 amino acids. The DNA for the CDR3 is TGCTCCAGCAGCGAGGGGACGGCCTCCTACAATGAGCAGTTCTTC. Protein: CSSSEGTASYNEQFF.

V is TRBV7-9 and J is TRBJ2-7, with D possibly matching TRBD1 (5 bases). The CDR3 runs to 15 residues. Germline CDR1 is SEHNR and CDR2 is FQNEAQ (reference sequence). V dropped 4 bases and J dropped 0 bases, with 13 bases sitting between them. This CDR3 reads CASSYGHSSSYEQYF. The CDR3 DNA is TGTGCCAGCAGCTACGGACACTCGAGCTCCTACGAGCAGTACTTC.

This clonotype was counted a few times. This rearrangement joins TRBV9 to TRBJ1-2, with D unclear. Germline CDR1 is SGDLS and CDR2 is YYNGEE. This CDR3 is 14 amino acids long. Trimming stripped 3 bases from V and 3 bases from J, with 12 bases between. Written as DNA, the CDR3 is TGTGCCAGCAGCGCCCGGTGGGAACACTATGGCTACACCTTC. Translated, it gives CASSARWEHYGYTF.

This clonotype came up a few times. The chain couples TRBV12-3 or TRBV12-4 to TRBJ2-3, with 8 bases fitting TRBD2. The trim removed 2 bases at V and 3 bases at J, leaving 4 bases unmatched. The CDR3 has 15 residues. CDR3 amino acids: CASSLRGGTTDTQYF. CDR3 coding DNA: TGTGCCAGCAGTTTACGGGGGGGGACAACAGATACGCAGTATTTT.

This clonotype was seen more than once but under ten times. V and J are TRBV6-2 or TRBV6-3 and TRBJ1-1; no reliable D call. CDR1 and CDR2 (germline): MNHEY, SVGEGT. The CDR3 has 13 residues. The ends were cut back, 6 bases at V and 7 bases at J, with 15 bases in the middle. In nucleotides, the CDR3 is TGTGCCAGCAGGGACCATACAGCCGATGAAGCTTTCTTT. It yields the protein CASRDHTADEAFF.

The V gene is TRBV5-1, the J gene TRBJ1-4, with TRBD1 matching 8 bases. CDR1 and CDR2 (germline): SGHRS, YFSETQ. The junction had 5 bases not matched to a gene; V was cut back by 4 bases and J by 0 bases. The CDR3 runs 16 residues. The CDR3 DNA reads TGCGCCAGCAGCCCCGGACAGGGCGCAACTAATGAAAAACTGTTTTTT. Its translation is CASSPGQGATNEKLFF.

The J gene is TRBJ1-4, the V gene TRBV5-1; D unresolved. Germline CDR1 is SGHRS and CDR2 is YFSETQ. The germline V and J ends were trimmed by 4 bases and 5 bases, with 12 bases remaining between them. This CDR3 comprises 14 residues. The CDR3 nucleotides read TGCGCCAGCAGCCCCGAGAGAACAAATGAAAAACTGTTTTTT. This gives the protein CASSPERTNEKLFF.